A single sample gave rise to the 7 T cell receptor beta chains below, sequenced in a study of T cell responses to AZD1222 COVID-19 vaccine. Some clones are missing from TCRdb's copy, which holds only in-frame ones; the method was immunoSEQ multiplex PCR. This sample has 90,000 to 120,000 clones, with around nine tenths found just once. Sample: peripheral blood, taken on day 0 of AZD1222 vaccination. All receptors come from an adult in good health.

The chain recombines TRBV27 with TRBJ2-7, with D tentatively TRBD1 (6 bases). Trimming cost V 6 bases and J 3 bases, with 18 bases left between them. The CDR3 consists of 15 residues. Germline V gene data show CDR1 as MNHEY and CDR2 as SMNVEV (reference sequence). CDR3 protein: CASSHPYTTGYEQYF. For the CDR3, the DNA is TGTGCCAGCAGCCACCCCTACACGACAGGCTACGAGCAGTACTTC.

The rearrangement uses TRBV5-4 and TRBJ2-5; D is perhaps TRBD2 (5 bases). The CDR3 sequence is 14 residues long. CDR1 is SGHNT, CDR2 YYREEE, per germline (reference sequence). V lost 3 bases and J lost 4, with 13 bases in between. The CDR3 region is CASSSLGSRETQYF. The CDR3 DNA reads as TGTGCCAGCAGCTCCCTGGGGAGCAGAGAGACCCAGTACTTC.

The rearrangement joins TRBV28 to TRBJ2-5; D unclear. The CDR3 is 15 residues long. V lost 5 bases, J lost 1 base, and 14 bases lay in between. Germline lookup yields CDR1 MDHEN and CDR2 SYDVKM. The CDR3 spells CASSSFSKGQETQYF. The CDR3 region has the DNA TGTGCCAGCAGTAGTTTCAGTAAAGGCCAAGAGACCCAGTACTTC.

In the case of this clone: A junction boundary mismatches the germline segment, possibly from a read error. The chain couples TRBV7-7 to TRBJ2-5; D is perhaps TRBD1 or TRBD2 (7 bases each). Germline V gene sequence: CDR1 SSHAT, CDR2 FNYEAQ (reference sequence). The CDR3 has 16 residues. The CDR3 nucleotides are TGTGCTAGCAGCTTAGGCCTCAGGGGGGGCCAAGAGACCCAGTACTTC. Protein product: CASSLGLRGGQETQYF.

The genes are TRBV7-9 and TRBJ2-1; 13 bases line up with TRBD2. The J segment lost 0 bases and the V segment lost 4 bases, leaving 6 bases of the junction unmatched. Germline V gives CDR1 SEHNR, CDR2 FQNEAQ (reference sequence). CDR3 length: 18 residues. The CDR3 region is CASSWGLAGRSSYNEQFF. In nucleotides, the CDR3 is TGTGCCAGCAGCTGGGGACTAGCGGGGCGGTCCTCCTACAATGAGCAGTTCTTC.

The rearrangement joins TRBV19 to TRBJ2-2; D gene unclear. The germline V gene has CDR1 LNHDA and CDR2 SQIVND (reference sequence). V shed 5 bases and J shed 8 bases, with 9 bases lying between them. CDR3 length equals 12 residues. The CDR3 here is CASSPARGELFF. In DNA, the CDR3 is TGTGCCAGTAGTCCGGCCCGAGGGGAGCTGTTTTTT.

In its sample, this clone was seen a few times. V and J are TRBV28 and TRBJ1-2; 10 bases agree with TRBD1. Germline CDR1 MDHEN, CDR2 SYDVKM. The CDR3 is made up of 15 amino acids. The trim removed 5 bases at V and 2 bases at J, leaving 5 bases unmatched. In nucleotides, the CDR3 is TGTGCCAGCAGTATTCCGGGACAGGGGAACTATGGCTACACCTTC. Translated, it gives CASSIPGQGNYGYTF.